This TCR beta chain was sequenced for a study of HIV-infected patients and healthy controls. TCRdb redid the calling of the 5' RACE reads with MiXCR, one entry per CDR3 protein. The table records over 55,000 distinct CDR3 sequences, approximately 15% of them present only once. Trimming cost V 0 bases and J 3 bases, with 9 bases left between them. Germline V gene lookup returns CDR1 LGHNA and CDR2 YSLEER. This CDR3 spans 15 amino acids. This clonotype was sampled from a human donor in good health. This sequence joins TRBV4-3 and TRBJ1-3; D uncertain. The source material was CD4+ T cells from blood. CDR3 sequence (DNA): TGCGCCAGCAGCCAAGAGAAGGTTGTTGGAAACACCATATATTTT. Residues: CASSQEKVVGNTIYF.